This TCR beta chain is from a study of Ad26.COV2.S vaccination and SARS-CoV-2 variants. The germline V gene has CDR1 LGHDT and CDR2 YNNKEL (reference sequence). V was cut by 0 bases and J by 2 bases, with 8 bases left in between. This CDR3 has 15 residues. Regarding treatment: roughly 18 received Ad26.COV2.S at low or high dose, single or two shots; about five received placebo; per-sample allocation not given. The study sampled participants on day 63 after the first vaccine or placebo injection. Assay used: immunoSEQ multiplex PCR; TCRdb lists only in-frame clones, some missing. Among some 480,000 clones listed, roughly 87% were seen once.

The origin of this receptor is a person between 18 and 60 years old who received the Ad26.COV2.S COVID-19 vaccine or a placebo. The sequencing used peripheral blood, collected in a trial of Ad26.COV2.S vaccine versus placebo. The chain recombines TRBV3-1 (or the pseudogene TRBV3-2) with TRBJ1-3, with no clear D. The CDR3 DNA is TGTGCCAGCAGCCAAGATCTTGGAACTGGAAACACCATATATTTT. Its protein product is CASSQDLGTGNTIYF.